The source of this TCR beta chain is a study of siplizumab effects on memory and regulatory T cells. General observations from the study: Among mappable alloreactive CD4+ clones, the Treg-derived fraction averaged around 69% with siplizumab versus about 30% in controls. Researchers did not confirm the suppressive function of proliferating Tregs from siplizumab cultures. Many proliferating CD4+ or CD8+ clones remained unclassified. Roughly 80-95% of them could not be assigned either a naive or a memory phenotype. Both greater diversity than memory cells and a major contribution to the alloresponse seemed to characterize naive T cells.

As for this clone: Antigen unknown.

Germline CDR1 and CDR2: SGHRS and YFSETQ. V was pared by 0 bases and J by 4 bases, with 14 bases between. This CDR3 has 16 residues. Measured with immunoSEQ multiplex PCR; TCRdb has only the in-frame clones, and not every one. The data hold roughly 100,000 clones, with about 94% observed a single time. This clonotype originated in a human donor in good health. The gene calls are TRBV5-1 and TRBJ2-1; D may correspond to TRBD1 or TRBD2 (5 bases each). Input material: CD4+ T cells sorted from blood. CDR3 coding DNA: TGCGCCAGCAGCTTGGGTCTTCAGGGCGGGTACAATGAGCAGTTCTTC. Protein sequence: CASSLGLQGGYNEQFF. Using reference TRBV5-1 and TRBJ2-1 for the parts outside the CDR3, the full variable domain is KAGVTQTPRYLIKTRGQQVTLSCSPISGHRSVSWYQQTPGQGLQFLFEYFSETQRNKGNFPGRFSGRQFSNSRSEMNVSTLELGDSALYLCASSLGLQGGYNEQFFGPGTRLTVL.